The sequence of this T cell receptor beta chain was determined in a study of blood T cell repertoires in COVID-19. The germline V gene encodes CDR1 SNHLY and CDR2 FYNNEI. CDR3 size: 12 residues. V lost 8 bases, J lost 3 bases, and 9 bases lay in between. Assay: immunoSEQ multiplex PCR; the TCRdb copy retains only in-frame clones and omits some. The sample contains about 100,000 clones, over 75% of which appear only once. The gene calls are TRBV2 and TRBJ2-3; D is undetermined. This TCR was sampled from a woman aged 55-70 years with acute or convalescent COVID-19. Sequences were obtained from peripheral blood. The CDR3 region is CASELETDTQYF. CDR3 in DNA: TGTGCCAGCGAATTAGAAACAGATACGCAGTATTTT.